This T cell receptor beta chain comes out of a study of T cell responses to AZD1222 COVID-19 vaccine. As for the study in general: The study pooled second doses at about 4 or about 12 weeks. Study-wide points: Per reports, nearly half of all spike-specific TCRs target regions that are unmutated in variants. Spike was spanned by vaccine-associated CD4 TCRs, which were dominant at 160-218 and 743-854. A rise in Spike-specific TCR breadth and depth followed two AZD1222 doses.

On this clone: Its antigen is still unknown.

The protocol was immunoSEQ multiplex PCR, while the TCRdb copy is restricted to in-frame clones and leaves out a portion. The repertoire includes roughly 100,000 clones, 80% to 90% of them detected once, and roughly 22% sits in the top ten. V lost 8 bases, J lost 0 bases, and 11 bases lay in between. Germline V lookup: CDR1 GTSNPN, CDR2 SVGIG (reference sequence). The length of the CDR3 is 13 residues. This specimen consisted of peripheral blood, obtained on day 0 of AZD1222 vaccination. This TCR was sampled from an adult in good health. This sequence joins TRBV30 and TRBJ1-3; D may be TRBD1 (5 bases). The CDR3 here is CAAEGTSGNTIYF. CDR3 sequence (DNA): TGTGCCGCAGAGGGGACCTCTGGAAACACCATATATTTT.